Below, one T cell receptor beta chain is given with its context. Its antigen is undetermined. This sample is drawn from a study of T-cell memory formation after mild COVID-19. Overall study results and limits: Day 15 to 85 contracting clones showed balanced CD4/CD8; later expanders leaned CD4+. Some SARS-CoV-2-responding clones were already detected in memory before infection. Unconfirmed was the SARS-CoV-2 specificity of second-wave clones that peaked on day 37.

One entry per CDR3 protein, called by TCRdb with MiXCR from the 5' RACE reads. The sample gives roughly 340,000 distinct CDR3 sequences, more than 15% of which show up once; 20% to 25% is in the top ten. The J segment lost 5 bases and the V segment lost 6 bases, leaving 6 bases of the junction unmatched. Germline lookup yields CDR1 ENHRY and CDR2 SYGVKD. The CDR3 is made up of 13 amino acids. The sequence came from a young man who had mild COVID-19 (a few samples of this study predate the infection). Cell type and time point are not known. Source material: PBMCs or a T cell subset sorted from them (not recorded which). The V call is TRBV10-3, the J call TRBJ2-7, with 8 bases fitting TRBD1. CDR3 DNA sequence: TGTGCCATCAGGAGGACAGGGATCGACGAGCAGTACTTC. This translates into CAIRRTGIDEQYF.